This TCR beta chain was identified in a study of T cell changes during pregnancy in multiple sclerosis. Generated by immunoSEQ multiplex PCR, the TCRdb table keeps only in-frame clones and is missing some. The sample lists some 110,000 clones; roughly 92% were seen once. This CDR3 is built from 16 residues. Germline trimming cut 8 bases from V and 5 bases from J; bases unmatched to any gene: 15. CDR1 and CDR2 from the germline V gene are MDHEN and SYDVKM. The rearrangement joins TRBV28 to TRBJ2-1, with 7 bases identical to TRBD2. This specimen was peripheral blood, taken in the third trimester of pregnancy. The origin of this receptor is a female donor with multiple sclerosis, enrolled in a pregnancy study. CDR3 DNA: TGTGCCAGCCAGAGAGATAGGACTAGTCTACACAATGAGCAGTTCTTC. This sequence encodes CASQRDRTSLHNEQFF. The full variable domain, completed using reference TRBV28 and TRBJ2-1, is DVKVTQSSRYLVKRTGEKVFLECVQDMDHENMFWYRQDPGLGLRLIYFSYDVKMKEKGDIPEGYSVSREKKERFSLILESASTNQTSMYLCASQRDRTSLHNEQFFGPGTRLTVL.